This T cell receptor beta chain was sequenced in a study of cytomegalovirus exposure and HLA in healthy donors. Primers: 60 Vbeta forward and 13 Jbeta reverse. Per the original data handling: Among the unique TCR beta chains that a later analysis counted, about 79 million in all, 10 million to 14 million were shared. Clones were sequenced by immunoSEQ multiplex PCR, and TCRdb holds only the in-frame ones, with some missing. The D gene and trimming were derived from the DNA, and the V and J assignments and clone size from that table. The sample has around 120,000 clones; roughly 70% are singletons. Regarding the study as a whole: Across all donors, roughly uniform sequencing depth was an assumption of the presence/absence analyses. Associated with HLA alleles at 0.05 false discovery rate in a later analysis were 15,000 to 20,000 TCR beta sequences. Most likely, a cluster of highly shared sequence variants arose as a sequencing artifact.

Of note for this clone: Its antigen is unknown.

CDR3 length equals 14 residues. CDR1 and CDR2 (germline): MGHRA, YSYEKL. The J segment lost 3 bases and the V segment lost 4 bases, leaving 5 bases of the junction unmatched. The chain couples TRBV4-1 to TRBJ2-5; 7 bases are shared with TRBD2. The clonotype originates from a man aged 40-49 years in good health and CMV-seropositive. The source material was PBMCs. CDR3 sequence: CASSPFGLEETQYF. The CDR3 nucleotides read TGCGCCAGCAGCCCGTTCGGACTAGAAGAGACCCAGTACTTC.